Below, 28 T cell receptor beta chains from the same sample are listed, as sequenced in a study of blood T cell repertoires in COVID-19. The table came from immunoSEQ multiplex PCR; TCRdb's copy has only in-frame clones and leaves some out. The sample holds about 67,000 clones, about four fifths seen once. Sample: peripheral blood. These receptors were taken from a woman aged 55 to 70 with acute or convalescent COVID-19.

This CDR3 reads CASSHQLRGEETQYF. CDR3 DNA: TGCGCCAGCAGCCATCAATTGCGGGGGGAAGAGACCCAGTACTTC. J is TRBJ2-5 and V is TRBV4-1; TRBD2 matches 8 bases. The germline gives CDR1 MGHRA, CDR2 YSYEKL. Losses at the gene ends were 3 bases for V and 3 bases for J; bases not matched to a gene: 6. This CDR3 is 15 amino acids long.

The chain employs TRBV18 and TRBJ1-5, with 7 bases lining up with TRBD1. Germline V gene sequence: CDR1 KGHSH, CDR2 LQKENI. The CDR3 extends over 17 amino acids. J lost 3 bases, V lost 1 base, and 9 bases had no gene match. CDR3 loop: CASSPLYTGEINQPQHF. The CDR3 DNA follows: TGTGCCAGCTCACCACTCTATACAGGGGAGATCAATCAGCCCCAGCATTTT.

The V and J genes are TRBV6-5 and TRBJ2-4; 8 bases fit TRBD2. Germline CDR1 and CDR2: MNHEY and SVGAGI. CDR3 length: 12 amino acids. V dropped 6 bases and J dropped 11; count of bases not matched to a gene: 6. The CDR3 spells CASSREGRLQYF. CDR3 sequence (DNA): TGTGCCAGCAGCCGGGAGGGGCGGCTTCAGTACTTC.

The chain is built from TRBV28 and TRBJ2-1, with 13 positions matching TRBD2. The CDR3 consists of 15 residues. CDR1 is MDHEN, CDR2 SYDVKM, per germline. After removal of 6 bases from V and 9 bases from J, the junction contained 8 bases not matched to a gene. CDR3 DNA sequence: TGTGCCAGCAGCGAACGGACTAGCGGGGGTAGTGAGCAGTTCTTC. Protein sequence: CASSERTSGGSEQFF.

The chain is built from TRBV11-2 and TRBJ2-2; D is possibly TRBD1 (6 bases). V was shortened by 8 bases and J by 1 base, with 14 bases between the two germline ends. Per the germline V gene, CDR1 is SGHAT and CDR2 is FQNNGV. The CDR3 sequence is 15 residues long. The CDR3 DNA sequence: TGTGCCAGCGGCGCCGGGACAATGAACACCGGGGAGCTGTTTTTT. It specifies CASGAGTMNTGELFF.

The V and J genes are TRBV4-1 and TRBJ2-1, with 7 bases fitting TRBD2. Germline V CDR1 and CDR2: MGHRA, YSYEKL. The CDR3 is made up of 13 amino acids. V shed 0 bases, J shed 16 bases, and the junction held 9 bases outside the gene matches. CDR3 nucleotides: TGCGCCAGCAGCCAAGATCGGTGGAGCGGGGCCTTCTTC. Amino acids: CASSQDRWSGAFF.

V is TRBV6-2 or TRBV6-3 and J is TRBJ1-1; D gene unclear. This CDR3 contains 15 residues. Trimming removed 2 bases from V and 4 bases from J, with 14 bases in between. Germline lookup yields CDR1 MNHEY and CDR2 SVGEGT. This CDR3 is CASSYLGGSSTEAFF. In DNA, the CDR3 is TGTGCCAGCAGTTACCTAGGCGGTTCGAGCACTGAAGCTTTCTTT.

The chain carries TRBV6-5 and TRBJ2-5; 9 nucleotides agree with TRBD2. The V gene end was trimmed by 6 bases and the J gene end by 5 bases; junction bases not matched to a gene: 4. Germline values: CDR1 MNHEY, CDR2 SVGAGI. The CDR3 consists of 13 residues. The CDR3 DNA reads TGTGCCAGCAGAACGGGACTAGCCGAGACCCAGTACTTC. Protein: CASRTGLAETQYF.

With regard to this clone: One end of the junction is discordant with germline, which a read error may explain. The V and J genes are TRBV6-5 and TRBJ1-1, with D hard to call. The CDR3 has 14 residues. Germline-derived CDR1 and CDR2 are MNHEY and SVGAGI. The CDR3 here is CASSILLTNTEAFF. CDR3 coding DNA: TGCGCCAGCAGCATACTCTTAACGAACACTGAAGCTTTCTTT.

V gene TRBV14 combines with J gene TRBJ1-2, with D perhaps TRBD1 (5 bases). The CDR3 loop spans 15 amino acids. In germline, CDR1 is SGHDN, CDR2 FVKESK. V was trimmed by 1 base and J by 7 bases, leaving 16 bases between them. CDR3: CASSQVPGFSRGYTF. CDR3 nucleotide sequence: TGTGCCAGCAGCCAAGTCCCAGGGTTCTCGCGTGGCTACACCTTC.

The V and J genes are TRBV28 and TRBJ2-4; TRBD2 might be the D (5 bases). V was trimmed by 4 bases and J by 0 bases, leaving 13 bases between them. Germline V gene lookup returns CDR1 MDHEN and CDR2 SYDVKM. This CDR3 contains 16 residues. CDR3 nucleotide sequence: TGTGCCAGCAGTTACGGAAACGGACTAGCCAAAAACATTCAGTACTTC. This codes for CASSYGNGLAKNIQYF.

The chain recombines TRBV6-1 with TRBJ2-3, with D possibly matching TRBD2 (7 bases). V was trimmed by 2 bases and J by 8 bases, leaving 11 bases between them. Germline V lookup: CDR1 MNHNS, CDR2 SASEGT. The CDR3 consists of 13 residues. CDR3 sequence: CASSERGGATQYF. The CDR3 nucleotides are TGTGCCAGCAGTGAACGCGGGGGCGCTACGCAGTATTTT.

V and J are TRBV14 and TRBJ1-1; tentative D call: TRBD1 (6 bases). The V gene's germline CDR1 is SGHDN and CDR2 FVKESK. The length of the CDR3 is 13 residues. V lost 2 bases to trimming and J lost 4 bases, with 8 bases between them. The CDR3, as DNA: TGTGCCAGCAGCCAAATCAGGGGCACTGAAGCTTTCTTT. Amino acids: CASSQIRGTEAFF. Supplemented by reference TRBV14 and TRBJ1-1, the full variable domain reads EAGVTQFPSHSVIEKGQTVTLRCDPISGHDNLYWYRRVMGKEIKFLLHFVKESKQDESGMPNNRFLAERTGGTYSTLKVQPAELEDSGVYFCASSQIRGTEAFFGQGTRLTVV.

V is TRBV29-1 and J is TRBJ1-1; 8 bases fit TRBD1. The CDR3 totals 14 residues. Germline V gene sequence: CDR1 SQVTM, CDR2 ANQGSEA. V lost 7 bases, J lost 1 base, and 8 bases stayed unmatched. CDR3 protein: CSADETGGNTEAFF. The CDR3 DNA reads as TGCAGCGCCGACGAAACAGGGGGGAACACTGAAGCTTTCTTT.

CDR3 in DNA: TGTGCCAGTAGTCGAGTGGCTGAAGCTTTCTTT. Translation: CASSRVAEAFF. This sequence joins TRBV19 and TRBJ1-1; D is undetermined. CDR1 and CDR2 (germline): LNHDA, SQIVND (reference sequence). The germline V and J ends were trimmed by 5 bases and 6 bases, with 7 bases remaining between them. This CDR3 spans 11 amino acids. Full variable domain (outside the CDR3, taken from reference TRBV19 and TRBJ1-1): DGGITQSPKYLFRKEGQNVTLSCEQNLNHDAMYWYRQDPGQGLRLIYYSQIVNDFQKGDIAEGYSVSREKKESFPLTVTSAQKNPTAFYLCASSRVAEAFFGQGTRLTVV.

This clone has only one observation. The gene calls are TRBV5-1 and TRBJ2-3; 8 positions match TRBD2. V shed 4 bases and J 2 bases; nucleotides not matched to a gene: 9. CDR3 size: 16 residues. Germline lookup yields CDR1 SGHRS and CDR2 YFSETQ. CDR3 sequence (DNA): TGCGCCAGCAGCCCGATTAGTAGCGGGGCCACAGATACGCAGTATTTT. It specifies CASSPISSGATDTQYF.

CDR3 nucleotide sequence: TGTGCCAGCTCACCACTTTCAACTCCAGGAGGTTACAATGAGCAGTTCTTC. Translation: CASSPLSTPGGYNEQFF. The chain uses TRBV18 and TRBJ2-1, with a possible D match to TRBD2 (5 bases). The CDR3 has 17 residues. The germline gives CDR1 KGHSH, CDR2 LQKENI. With 1 base removed from V and 4 bases from J, the gap between germline ends came to 17 bases.

The chain employs TRBV7-9 and TRBJ2-2; D unclear. Germline CDR1 reads SEHNR; CDR2 reads FQNEAQ (reference sequence). Trimming took 5 bases from V and 0 from J, leaving 4 bases between them. The length of the CDR3 is 13 residues. The DNA for the CDR3 is TGTGCCAGCAGCAGCACGAACACCGGGGAGCTGTTTTTT. It yields the protein CASSSTNTGELFF.

The gene calls are TRBV3-1 (or the pseudogene TRBV3-2) and TRBJ2-2, with D possibly matching TRBD2 (5 bases). V shed 4 bases and J shed 7 bases, with 13 bases lying between them. The germline V gene encodes CDR1 LGHDT and CDR2 YNNKEL (reference sequence). CDR3 size: 14 residues. The CDR3 protein is CASSRAPGSGELFF. The CDR3 bases are TGTGCCAGCAGCCGCGCCCCGGGGAGCGGGGAGCTGTTTTTT.

This chain links TRBV4-2 with TRBJ1-1; the D is unclear. Germline CDR1 and CDR2: LGHNA and YNFKEQ. The germline V and J ends were trimmed by 0 bases and 6 bases, with 5 bases remaining between them. This CDR3 has 12 amino acids. The CDR3: CASSQDSPEAFF. The CDR3 DNA reads as TGTGCCAGCAGCCAAGACAGTCCTGAAGCTTTCTTT.

The chain joins TRBV6-5 to TRBJ2-1; D perhaps matches TRBD2 (5 bases). Germline V gene sequence: CDR1 MNHEY, CDR2 SVGAGI. The V and J ends lost 2 bases and 7 bases respectively, with 18 bases between them. The CDR3 totals 16 residues. DNA of the CDR3: TGTGCCAGCAGTTACCATGGCTTTCGGGATGGGAATGAGCAGTTCTTC. Translating it yields CASSYHGFRDGNEQFF.

The chain links TRBV5-1 to TRBJ2-6; D uncertain. The CDR3 length is 15 residues. Germline lookup yields CDR1 SGHRS and CDR2 YFSETQ. Deletions cut 2 bases from V and 0 bases from J, with 6 bases between. The CDR3 DNA is TGCGCCAGCAGCTTCAGGAACTCTGGGGCCAACGTCCTGACTTTC. This gives the protein CASSFRNSGANVLTF.

The chain has TRBV2 and TRBJ1-2, with unresolved D. The germline V gene has CDR1 SNHLY and CDR2 FYNNEI. The ends were cut back, 2 bases at V and 10 bases at J, with 8 bases in the middle. The CDR3 has 11 residues. CDR3 bases: TGTGCCAGCAGTGAACGTGCAGACTACACCTTC. Its protein product is CASSERADYTF.

V and J are TRBV7-9 and TRBJ2-3; 10 nucleotides align to TRBD2. J lost 2 bases, V lost 5 bases, and 7 bases had no gene match. This CDR3 is built from 16 residues. In germline, CDR1 is SEHNR, CDR2 FQNEAQ (reference sequence). The DNA for the CDR3 is TGTGCCAGCAGCCCCGTAGCGGGGGGTCTCACAGATACGCAGTATTTT. Protein sequence: CASSPVAGGLTDTQYF.

This chain joins TRBV4-1 and TRBJ2-5; 8 bases are a match to TRBD1. V shed 2 bases, J shed 7 bases, and the junction held 3 bases outside the gene matches. The CDR3 extends over 13 amino acids. The germline CDR1 and CDR2 sequences are MGHRA and YSYEKL. CDR3 sequence reads: CASSQRTGTTQYF. As DNA, the CDR3 is TGCGCCAGCAGCCAAAGGACAGGGACGACCCAGTACTTC.

This chain joins TRBV10-3 and TRBJ1-3; 7 positions agree with TRBD1. This CDR3 is built from 15 residues. Germline V gives CDR1 ENHRY, CDR2 SYGVKD. V lost 10 bases, J lost 2 bases, and 11 bases stayed unmatched. The CDR3 here is CASGEGTAAGNTIYF. CDR3 coding DNA: TGTGCCAGCGGAGAAGGGACAGCCGCTGGAAACACCATATATTTT.

This rearrangement joins TRBV5-6 to TRBJ2-3; the D gene is possibly TRBD1 (5 bases). The ends were cut back, 3 bases at V and 1 base at J, with 18 bases in the middle. Germline loops: CDR1 SGHDT, CDR2 YYEEEE. The CDR3 spans 17 residues. CDR3 DNA: TGTGCCAGCAGCTACGAGTGGGGCGTTGCCGGCACAGATACGCAGTATTTT. This gives the protein CASSYEWGVAGTDTQYF.

The rearrangement uses TRBV9 and TRBJ2-3, with D tentatively TRBD1 (6 bases). V shed 4 bases and J shed 3 bases, with 9 bases lying between them. The CDR3 runs to 13 residues. In germline, CDR1 is SGDLS, CDR2 YYNGEE. CDR3 sequence: CASSIQGTDTQYF. CDR3 DNA: TGTGCCAGCAGCATACAGGGAACAGATACGCAGTATTTT. The variable domain in full, completed from reference TRBV9 and TRBJ2-3, reads DSGVTQTPKHLITATGQRVTLRCSPRSGDLSVYWYQQSLDQGLQFLIQYYNGEERAKGNILERFSAQQFPDLHSELNLSSLELGDSALYFCASSIQGTDTQYFGPGTRLTVL.